Sequencing of this TCR beta chain was carried out in a study of CD8 T cells in ankylosing spondylitis. Study-wide results and limits: According to the report, clones linked to the disease were significantly enriched in matched synovial fluid samples taken from ankylosing spondylitis patients. A TCR beta motif of eight or nine highly homologous variants seemed to mark ankylosing spondylitis blood.

Germline-derived CDR1 and CDR2 are MNHEY and SMNVEV (reference sequence). The CDR3 region is 16 residues in length, termini included. About this clonotype itself: Its antigen is unidentified. The limits of the CDR3 on the DNA are not certain, so only TCRdb's listed CDR3 is given.

Quantitative 5'-RACE with molecular barcodes produced the TCR beta libraries. Each CDR3 protein gets one entry after TCRdb re-called the 5' RACE reads with MiXCR. Of 250,000 or so distinct CDR3 sequences in the sample, over 15% were seen once. The source of this sequence is a male donor with ankylosing spondylitis or in good health (not recorded which). Sequencing input: blood, either unsorted or a sorted T cell fraction (not recorded which). The chain employs TRBV27 and TRBJ2-5; the D segment call TRBD2 is taken from the table without a DNA check. CDR3 loop: CASSSSAGEYQETQYF.